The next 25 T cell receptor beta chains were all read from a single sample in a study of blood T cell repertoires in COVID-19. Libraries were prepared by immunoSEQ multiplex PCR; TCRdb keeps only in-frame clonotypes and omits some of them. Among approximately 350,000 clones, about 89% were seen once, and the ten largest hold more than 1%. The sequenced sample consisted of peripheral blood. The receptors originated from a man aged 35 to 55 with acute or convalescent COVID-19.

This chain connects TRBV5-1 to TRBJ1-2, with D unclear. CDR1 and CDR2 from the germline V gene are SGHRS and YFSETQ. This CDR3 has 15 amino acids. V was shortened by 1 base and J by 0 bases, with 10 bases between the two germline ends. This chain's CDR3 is CASSLTPGPNYGYTF. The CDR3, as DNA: TGCGCCAGCAGCTTGACCCCAGGCCCTAACTATGGCTACACCTTC.

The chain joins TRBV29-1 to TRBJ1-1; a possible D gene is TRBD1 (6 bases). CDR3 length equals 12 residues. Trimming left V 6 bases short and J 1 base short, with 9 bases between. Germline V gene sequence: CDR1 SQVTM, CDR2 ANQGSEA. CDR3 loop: CSVQQGNTEAFF. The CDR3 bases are TGCAGCGTCCAACAGGGGAACACTGAAGCTTTCTTT.

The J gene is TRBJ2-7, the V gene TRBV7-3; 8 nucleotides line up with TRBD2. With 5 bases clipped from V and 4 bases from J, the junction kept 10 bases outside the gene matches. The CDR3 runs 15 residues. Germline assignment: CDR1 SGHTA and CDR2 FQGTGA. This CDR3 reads CASSRVGGGNYEQYF. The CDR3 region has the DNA TGTGCCAGCAGCCGTGTGGGCGGGGGGAATTACGAGCAGTACTTC.

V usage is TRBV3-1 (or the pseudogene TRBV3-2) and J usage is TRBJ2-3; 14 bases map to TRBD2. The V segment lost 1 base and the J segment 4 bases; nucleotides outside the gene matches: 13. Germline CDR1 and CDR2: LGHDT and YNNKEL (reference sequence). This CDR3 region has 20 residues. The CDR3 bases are TGTGCCAGCAGCCAAGGTTGGCCCGGACTAGCGGGAGGTGGTTCAGATACGCAGTATTTT. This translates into CASSQGWPGLAGGGSDTQYF.

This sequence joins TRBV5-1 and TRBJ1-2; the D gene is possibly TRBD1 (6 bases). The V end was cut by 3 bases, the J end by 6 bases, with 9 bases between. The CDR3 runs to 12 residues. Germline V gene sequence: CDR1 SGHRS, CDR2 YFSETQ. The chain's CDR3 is CASSSNRDGYTF. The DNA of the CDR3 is TGCGCCAGCAGCTCCAACAGGGATGGCTACACCTTC.

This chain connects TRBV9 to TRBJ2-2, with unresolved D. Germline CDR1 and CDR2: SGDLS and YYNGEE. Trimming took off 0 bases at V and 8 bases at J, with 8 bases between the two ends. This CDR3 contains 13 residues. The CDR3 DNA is TGTGCCAGCAGCGTAGGCCTGCTAGGGGAGCTGTTTTTT. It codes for CASSVGLLGELFF.

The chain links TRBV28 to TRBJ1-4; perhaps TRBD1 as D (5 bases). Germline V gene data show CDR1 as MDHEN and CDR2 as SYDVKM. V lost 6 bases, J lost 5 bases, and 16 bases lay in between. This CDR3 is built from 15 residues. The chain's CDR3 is CASRSLRGGNEKLFF. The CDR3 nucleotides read TGTGCCAGCAGGTCCCTGAGGGGAGGGAATGAAAAACTGTTTTTT. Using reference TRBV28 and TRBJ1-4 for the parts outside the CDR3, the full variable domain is DVKVTQSSRYLVKRTGEKVFLECVQDMDHENMFWYRQDPGLGLRLIYFSYDVKMKEKGDIPEGYSVSREKKERFSLILESASTNQTSMYLCASRSLRGGNEKLFFGSGTQLSVL.

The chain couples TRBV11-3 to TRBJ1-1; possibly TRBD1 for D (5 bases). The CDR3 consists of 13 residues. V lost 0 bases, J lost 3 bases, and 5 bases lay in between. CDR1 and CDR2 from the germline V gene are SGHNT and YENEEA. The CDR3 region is CASSLEGDTEAFF. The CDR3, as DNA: TGTGCCAGCAGCTTAGAAGGGGACACTGAAGCTTTCTTT.

CDR3 sequence reads: CASSEIQGSNYEQYF. The CDR3 DNA reads as TGTGCCAGCAGTGAAATCCAGGGGTCCAACTACGAGCAGTACTTC. The chain employs TRBV2 and TRBJ2-7, with D maybe TRBD1 (6 bases). Trimming took off 2 bases at V and 3 bases at J, with 14 bases between the two ends. The CDR3 length is 15 residues. Germline V gene sequence: CDR1 SNHLY, CDR2 FYNNEI.

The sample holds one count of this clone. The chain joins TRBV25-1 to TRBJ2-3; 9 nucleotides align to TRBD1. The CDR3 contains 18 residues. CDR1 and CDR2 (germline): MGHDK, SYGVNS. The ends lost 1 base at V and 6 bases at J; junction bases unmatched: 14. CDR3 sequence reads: CASSESSGGTGFADTQYF. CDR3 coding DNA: TGTGCCAGCAGTGAATCAAGTGGAGGGACAGGGTTCGCGGATACGCAGTATTTT.

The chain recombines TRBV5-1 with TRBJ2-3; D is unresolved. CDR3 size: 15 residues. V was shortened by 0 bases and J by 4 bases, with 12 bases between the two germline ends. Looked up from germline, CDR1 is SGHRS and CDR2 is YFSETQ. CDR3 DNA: TGCGCCAGCAGCTTGGAGCGCTCAAGTGCAGATACGCAGTATTTT. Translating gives CASSLERSSADTQYF. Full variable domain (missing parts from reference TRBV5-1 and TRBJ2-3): KAGVTQTPRYLIKTRGQQVTLSCSPISGHRSVSWYQQTPGQGLQFLFEYFSETQRNKGNFPGRFSGRQFSNSRSEMNVSTLELGDSALYLCASSLERSSADTQYFGPGTRLTVL.

The CDR3 DNA sequence: TGTGCCAGCAGTTTCGAGGGATATAATGAAAAACTGTTTTTT. The encoded protein is CASSFEGYNEKLFF. The chain recombines TRBV28 with TRBJ1-4, with D uncertain. The CDR3 has 14 residues. V gave up 3 bases and J gave up 4 bases, with 9 bases separating them. Germline CDR1 reads MDHEN; CDR2 reads SYDVKM.

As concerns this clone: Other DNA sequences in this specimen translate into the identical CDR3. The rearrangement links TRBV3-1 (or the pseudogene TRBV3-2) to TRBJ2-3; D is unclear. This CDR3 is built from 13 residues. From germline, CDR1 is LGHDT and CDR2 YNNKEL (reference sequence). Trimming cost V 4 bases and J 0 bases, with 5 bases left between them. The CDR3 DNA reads TGTGCCAGCAGCCCTCCTAGCACAGATACGCAGTATTTT. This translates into CASSPPSTDTQYF.

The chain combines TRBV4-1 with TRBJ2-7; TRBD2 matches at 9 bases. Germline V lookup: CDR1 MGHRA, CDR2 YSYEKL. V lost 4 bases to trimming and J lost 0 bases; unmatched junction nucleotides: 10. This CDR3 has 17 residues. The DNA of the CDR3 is TGCGCCAGCAGCCCCCGGGTTAGCGGGGGTAGCTCCTACGAGCAGTACTTC. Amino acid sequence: CASSPRVSGGSSYEQYF.

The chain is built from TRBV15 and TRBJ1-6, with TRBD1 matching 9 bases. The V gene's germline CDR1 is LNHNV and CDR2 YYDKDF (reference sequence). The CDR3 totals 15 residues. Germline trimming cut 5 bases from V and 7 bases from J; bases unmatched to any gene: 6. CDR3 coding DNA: TGTGCCACCAGCTATCGGACAGGGGCCAATTCACCCCTCCACTTT. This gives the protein CATSYRTGANSPLHF.

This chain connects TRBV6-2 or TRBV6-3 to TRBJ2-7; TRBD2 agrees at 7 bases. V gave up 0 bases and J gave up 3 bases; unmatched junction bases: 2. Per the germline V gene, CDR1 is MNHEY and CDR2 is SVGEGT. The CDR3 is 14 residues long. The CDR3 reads CASSYSAGSYEQYF. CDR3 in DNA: TGTGCCAGCAGTTACTCAGCGGGGAGCTACGAGCAGTACTTC.

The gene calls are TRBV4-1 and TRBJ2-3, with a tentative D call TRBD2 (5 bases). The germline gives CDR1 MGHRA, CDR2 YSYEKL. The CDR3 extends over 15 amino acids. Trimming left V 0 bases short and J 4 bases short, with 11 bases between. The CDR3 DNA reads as TGCGCCAGCAGCCAAGATCGAGGGCGGGCAGATACGCAGTATTTT. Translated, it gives CASSQDRGRADTQYF.

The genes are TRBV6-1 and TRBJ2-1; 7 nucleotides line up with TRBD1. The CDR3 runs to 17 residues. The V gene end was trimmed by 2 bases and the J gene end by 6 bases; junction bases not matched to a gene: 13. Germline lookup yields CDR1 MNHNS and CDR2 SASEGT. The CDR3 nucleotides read TGTGCCAGCAGTGAAACACCAGGGGGACCACTCGGCAATGAGCAGTTCTTC. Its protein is CASSETPGGPLGNEQFF.

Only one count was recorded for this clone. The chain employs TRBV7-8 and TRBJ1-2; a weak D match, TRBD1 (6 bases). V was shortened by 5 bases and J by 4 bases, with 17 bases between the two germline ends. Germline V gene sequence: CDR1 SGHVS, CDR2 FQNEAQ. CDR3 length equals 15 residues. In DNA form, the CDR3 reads TGTGCCAGCAGCCCCTGGGCGGGGGCTGGCTATGGCTACACCTTC. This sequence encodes CASSPWAGAGYGYTF.

CDR3 region: CATSSGTGSTEAFF. CDR3 bases: TGTGCCACCAGCAGCGGGACAGGGAGCACTGAAGCTTTCTTT. V gene TRBV15 combines with J gene TRBJ1-1, with 9 bases lining up with TRBD1. Germline V lookup: CDR1 LNHNV, CDR2 YYDKDF (reference sequence). Trimming at V came to 3 bases and at J to 4 bases, leaving 3 bases not matched to a gene. The length of the CDR3 is 14 residues.

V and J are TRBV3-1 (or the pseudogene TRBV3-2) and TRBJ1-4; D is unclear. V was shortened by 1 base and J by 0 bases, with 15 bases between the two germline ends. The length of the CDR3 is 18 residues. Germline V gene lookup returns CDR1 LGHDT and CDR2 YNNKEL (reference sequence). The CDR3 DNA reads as TGTGCCAGCAGCCAAGGGTCATTTTCTTCGGCAACTAATGAAAAACTGTTTTTT. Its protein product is CASSQGSFSSATNEKLFF.

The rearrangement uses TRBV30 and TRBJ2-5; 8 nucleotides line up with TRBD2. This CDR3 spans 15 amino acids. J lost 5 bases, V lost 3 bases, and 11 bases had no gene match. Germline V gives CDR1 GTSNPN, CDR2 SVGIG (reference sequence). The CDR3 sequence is CAWRVRAGGSETQYF. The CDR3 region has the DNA TGTGCCTGGAGGGTTCGGGCGGGAGGTTCCGAGACCCAGTACTTC.

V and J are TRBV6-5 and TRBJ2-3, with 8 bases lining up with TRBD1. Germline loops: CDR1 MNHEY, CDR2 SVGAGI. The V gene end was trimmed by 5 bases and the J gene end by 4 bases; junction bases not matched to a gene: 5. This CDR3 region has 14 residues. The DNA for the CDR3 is TGTGCCAGCAGTATCCAGGGGGCCGCAGATACGCAGTATTTT. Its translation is CASSIQGAADTQYF.

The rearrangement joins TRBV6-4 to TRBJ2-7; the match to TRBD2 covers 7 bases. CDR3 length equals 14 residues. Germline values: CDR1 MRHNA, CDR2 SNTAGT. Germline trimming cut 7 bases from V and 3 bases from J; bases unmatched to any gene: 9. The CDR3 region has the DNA TGTGCCAGCATTTCCGGGACTAACCTCTACGAGCAGTACTTC. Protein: CASISGTNLYEQYF.

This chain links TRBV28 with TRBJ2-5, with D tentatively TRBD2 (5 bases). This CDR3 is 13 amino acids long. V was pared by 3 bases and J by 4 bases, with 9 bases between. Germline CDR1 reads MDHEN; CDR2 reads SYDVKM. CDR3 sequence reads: CASSFLARETQYF. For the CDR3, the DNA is TGTGCCAGCAGTTTCTTAGCGAGAGAGACCCAGTACTTC. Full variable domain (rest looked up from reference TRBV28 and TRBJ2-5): DVKVTQSSRYLVKRTGEKVFLECVQDMDHENMFWYRQDPGLGLRLIYFSYDVKMKEKGDIPEGYSVSREKKERFSLILESASTNQTSMYLCASSFLARETQYFGPGTRLLVL.